Included here is one T cell receptor beta chain sequence, with context. Antigen: not known. Clones were read by immunoSEQ multiplex PCR, and TCRdb kept only the in-frame ones, dropping some. Seen here are hundreds of thousands of clones, 72% observed once, and the top ten hold 1.5% to 2%. The junction had 9 bases not matched to a gene; V was cut back by 1 base and J by 4 bases. The germline CDR1 and CDR2 sequences are SGHVS and FNYEAQ. This CDR3 is 16 amino acids long. These data are taken from a study of shared clonotypes between healthy human individuals. Study observations and caveats: Sorted-subset sequencing, rarefaction showed, was incomplete despite large depth. Apart from blood, nothing was sampled; tissue repertoires likely differ.

Sample: memory CD4+ T cells sorted from blood. The subset: CD45RA-negative fraction. The chain couples TRBV7-6 to TRBJ2-5; 7 bases are a match to TRBD2. This clonotype was sampled from a woman in her 30s in good health. The CDR3 DNA follows: TGTGCCAGCAGCTTAGGGAGCGGGGTGGGATCAGAGACCCAGTACTTC. Its protein is CASSLGSGVGSETQYF.